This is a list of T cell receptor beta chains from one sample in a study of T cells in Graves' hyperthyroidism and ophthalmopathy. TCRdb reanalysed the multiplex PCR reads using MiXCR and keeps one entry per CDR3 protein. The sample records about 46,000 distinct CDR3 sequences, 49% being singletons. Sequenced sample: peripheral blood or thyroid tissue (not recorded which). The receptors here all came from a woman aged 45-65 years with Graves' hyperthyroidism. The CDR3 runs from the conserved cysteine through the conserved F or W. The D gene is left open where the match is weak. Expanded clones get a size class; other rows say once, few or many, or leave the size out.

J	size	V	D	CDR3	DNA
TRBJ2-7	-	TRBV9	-	CASSPGGQPYEQYF	TGTGCCAGCAGCCCAGGTGGACAGCCCTACGAGCAGTACTTC
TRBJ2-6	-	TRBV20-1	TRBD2	CSASGLAGDPNTGANVLTF	TGCAGTGCTAGCGGGCTAGCGGGAGACCCGAACACCGGGGCCAACGTCCTGACTTTC
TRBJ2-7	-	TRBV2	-	CASSPGGHHEQYF	TGTGCCAGCAGCCCCGGGGGGCACCACGAGCAGTACTTC
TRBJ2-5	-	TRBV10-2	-	CASSEEAGGGETQYF	TGCGCCAGCAGTGAGGAGGCAGGGGGAGGGGAGACCCAGTACTTC
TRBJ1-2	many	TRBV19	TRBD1	CASSRQGESYGYTF	TGTGCCAGTAGCCGACAGGGGGAGTCCTATGGCTACACCTTC
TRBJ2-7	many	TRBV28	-	CASSSNRAVNEQYF	TGTGCCAGCAGTTCCAACAGGGCGGTGAACGAGCAGTACTTC
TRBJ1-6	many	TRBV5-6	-	CASSLIHGNSPLHF	TGTGCCAGCAGCTTGATACACGGAAATTCACCCCTCCACTTT
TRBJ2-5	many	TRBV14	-	CASSRDGTQETQYF	TGTGCCAGCAGCCGGGACGGGACGCAAGAGACCCAGTACTTC
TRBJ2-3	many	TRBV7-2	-	CASSHPRRGSTDTQYF	TGTGCCAGCAGTCATCCCCGGCGGGGAAGCACAGATACGCAGTATTTT
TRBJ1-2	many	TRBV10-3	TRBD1	CAIRSTGGDYGYTF	TGTGCCATCAGATCCACAGGGGGCGACTATGGCTACACCTTC
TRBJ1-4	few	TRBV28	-	CASGVIPGLNNEKLFF	TGTGCCAGCGGAGTGATTCCGGGGTTAAATAATGAAAAACTGTTTTTT
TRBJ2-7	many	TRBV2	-	CASSDQDEQYF	TGTGCCAGCAGTGACCAGGATGAGCAGTACTTC
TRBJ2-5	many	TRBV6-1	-	CASSRWGIQETQYF	TGTGCCAGCAGTAGGTGGGGGATTCAAGAGACCCAGTACTTC
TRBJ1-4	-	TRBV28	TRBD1	CAGSSAGTGATNEKLFF	TGTGCCGGCAGTTCCGCCGGGACAGGGGCAACTAATGAAAAACTGTTTTTT
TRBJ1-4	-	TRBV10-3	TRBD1	CAISESGTGAEKLFF	TGTGCCATCAGTGAGTCCGGGACAGGGGCTGAAAAACTGTTTTTT
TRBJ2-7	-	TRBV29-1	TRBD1	CSVRIGTASYEQCF	TGCAGCGTACGTATCGGGACAGCGAGCTACGAGCAGTGCTTC
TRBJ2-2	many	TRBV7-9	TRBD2	CASSTTSGTGELFF	TGTGCCAGCAGCACCACTAGCGGCACCGGGGAGCTGTTTTTT
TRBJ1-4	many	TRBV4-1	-	CASSHLQGGPNEKLFF	TGCGCCAGCAGCCATCTACAGGGAGGCCCTAATGAAAAACTGTTTTTT
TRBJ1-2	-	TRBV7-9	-	CASRQAGSGYTF	TGTGCCAGCAGACAAGCGGGTTCTGGCTACACCTTC
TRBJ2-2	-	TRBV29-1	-	CSVEDTRGALGELFF	TGCAGCGTTGAAGATACTAGGGGCGCCCTCGGGGAGCTGTTTTTT
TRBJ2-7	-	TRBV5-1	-	CASSLVSIADEQYF	TGCGCCAGCAGCTTGGTCTCAATAGCGGACGAGCAGTACTTC
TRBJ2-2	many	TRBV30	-	CAWADTPGELFF	TGTGCCTGGGCCGACACCCCCGGGGAGCTGTTTTTT
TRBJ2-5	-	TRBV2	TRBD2	CASSRREGTRGQETQYF	TGTGCCAGCAGCCGCCGCGAAGGGACTAGGGGACAAGAGACCCAGTACTTC
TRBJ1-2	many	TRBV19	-	CASSMMKGPNYGYTF	TGTGCCAGTAGTATGATGAAAGGGCCTAACTATGGCTACACCTTC
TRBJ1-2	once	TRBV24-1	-	CATSDAKGGGGYTF	TGTGCCACCAGTGATGCGAAGGGAGGTGGTGGCTACACCTTC
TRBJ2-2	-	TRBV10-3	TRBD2	CAISWGLAYSNGELFF	TGTGCCATCAGTTGGGGACTAGCGTATTCTAACGGGGAGCTGTTTTTT
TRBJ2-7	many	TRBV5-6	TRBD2	CASSSLAIGSGSYEQYF	TGTGCCAGCAGCTCACTAGCGATAGGGTCGGGCTCCTACGAGCAGTACTTC
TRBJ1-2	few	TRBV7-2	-	CASSFSPAGGGYTF	TGTGCCAGCAGCTTCTCCCCCGCAGGAGGAGGCTACACCTTC
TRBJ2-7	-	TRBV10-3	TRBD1	CATSEPTGPYEQYF	TGTGCCACCAGTGAGCCGACAGGGCCCTACGAGCAGTACTTC
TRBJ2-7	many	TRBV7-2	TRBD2	CASSPIAGLSYEQYF	TGTGCCAGCAGCCCGATAGCGGGTCTCTCCTACGAGCAGTACTTC
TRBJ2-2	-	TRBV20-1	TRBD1	CSADRGDGELFF	TGCAGTGCCGACAGGGGGGACGGGGAGCTGTTTTTT
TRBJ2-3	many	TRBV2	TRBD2	CASRGPAGGRDTQYF	TGTGCCAGCAGGGGCCCAGCGGGAGGGCGAGATACGCAGTATTTT
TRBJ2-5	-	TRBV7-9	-	CASSLGGSPRETQYF	TGTGCCAGCAGCTTGGGCGGCAGCCCCCGAGAGACCCAGTACTTC
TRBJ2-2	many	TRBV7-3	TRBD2	CASSLTGRGGRGTNTGELFF	TGTGCCAGCAGCTTAACTGGCCGGGGGGGGCGGGGGACGAACACCGGGGAGCTGTTTTTT
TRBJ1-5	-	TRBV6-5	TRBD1	CASRDILGQSNQPQHF	TGTGCCAGCAGGGACATCTTGGGACAGAGCAATCAGCCCCAGCATTTT
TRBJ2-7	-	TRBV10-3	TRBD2	CASGTSGYEQYF	TGTGCCTCCGGGACTAGCGGTTACGAGCAGTACTTC
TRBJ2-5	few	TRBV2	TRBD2	CASRGLAGEETQYF	TGTGCCAGCCGGGGGCTAGCGGGAGAGGAGACCCAGTACTTC
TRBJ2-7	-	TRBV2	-	CASSEAQVGIDEQYF	TGTGCCAGCAGTGAAGCACAGGTTGGGATCGACGAGCAGTACTTC
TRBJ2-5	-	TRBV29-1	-	CSVGRPNTGTQYF	TGCAGCGTTGGCAGACCGAACACCGGGACCCAGTACTTC
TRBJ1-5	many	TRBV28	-	CASSLLPADYQPQHF	TGTGCCAGCAGTTTATTACCAGCGGACTATCAGCCCCAGCATTTT
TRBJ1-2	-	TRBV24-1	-	CATSDPGQRYTF	TGTGCCACCAGTGATCCGGGACAACGCTACACCTTC
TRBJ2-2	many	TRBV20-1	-	CSARLGDTGELFF	TGCAGTGCTAGACTCGGGGACACCGGGGAGCTGTTTTTT
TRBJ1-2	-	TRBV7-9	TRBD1	CASSRDRGWYGYTF	TGTGCCAGCAGCCGGGACAGGGGTTGGTATGGCTACACCTTC
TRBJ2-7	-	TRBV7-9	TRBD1	CASSLRGGTGADEQYF	TGTGCCAGCAGCCTCCGGGGGGGGACAGGGGCCGACGAGCAGTACTTC
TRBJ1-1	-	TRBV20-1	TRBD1	CSATDREDGTEAFF	TGCAGTGCTACAGACAGGGAGGACGGCACTGAAGCTTTCTTT
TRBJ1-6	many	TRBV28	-	CASSWGAGTNSPLHF	TGTGCCAGCAGTTGGGGGGCGGGAACGAATTCACCCCTCCACTTT
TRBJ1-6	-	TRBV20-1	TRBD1	CSAWTGRYNSPLHF	TGCAGTGCTTGGACAGGGCGATATAATTCACCCCTCCACTTT
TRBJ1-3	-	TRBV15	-	CATSRLLTGSGNTIYF	TGTGCCACCAGCAGACTCCTGACAGGCTCTGGAAACACCATATATTTT
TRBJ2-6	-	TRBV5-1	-	CASSLDQGGGRANVLTF	TGCGCCAGCAGCTTGGATCAGGGCGGCGGGAGGGCCAACGTCCTGACTTTC
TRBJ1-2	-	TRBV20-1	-	CSATTAYGYTF	TGCAGTGCTACAACGGCCTATGGCTACACCTTC